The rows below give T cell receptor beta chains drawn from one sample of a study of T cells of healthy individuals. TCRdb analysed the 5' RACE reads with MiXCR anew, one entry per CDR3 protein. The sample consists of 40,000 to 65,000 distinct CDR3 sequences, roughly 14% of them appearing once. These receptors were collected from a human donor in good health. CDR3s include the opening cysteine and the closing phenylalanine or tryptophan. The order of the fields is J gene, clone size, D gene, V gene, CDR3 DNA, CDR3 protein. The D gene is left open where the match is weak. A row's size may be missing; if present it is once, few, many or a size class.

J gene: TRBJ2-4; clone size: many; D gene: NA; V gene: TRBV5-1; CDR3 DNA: TGCGCCAGCAGCTTAAGTCCTTACCAAGCCAAAAACATTCAGTACTTC; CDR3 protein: CASSLSPYQAKNIQYF
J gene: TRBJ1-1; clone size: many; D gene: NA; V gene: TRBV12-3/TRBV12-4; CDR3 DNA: TGTGCCAGCAGTTTAATGATGAACACTGAAGCTTTCTTT; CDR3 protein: CASSLMMNTEAFF
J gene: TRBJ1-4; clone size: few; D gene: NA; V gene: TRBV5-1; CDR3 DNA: TGCGCCAGCTGCACCGGGACATCCCGTTCGGAAAAACTGTTTTTT; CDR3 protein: CASCTGTSRSEKLFF
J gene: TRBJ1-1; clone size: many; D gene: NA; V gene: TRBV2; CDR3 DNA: TGTGCCAGCAGGGCCGACAGGCCTGGCACTGAAGCTTTCTTT; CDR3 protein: CASRADRPGTEAFF
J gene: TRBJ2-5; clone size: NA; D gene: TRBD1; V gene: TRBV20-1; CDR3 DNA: TGCAGTGCAAAGACAGGGTATGGCGGAGGTGTCCTCCAAGAGACCCAGTACTTC; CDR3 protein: CSAKTGYGGGVLQETQYF
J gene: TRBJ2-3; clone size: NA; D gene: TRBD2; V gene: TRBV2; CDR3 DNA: TGTGCCAGCAGGCGATGGCGGGAGGACTCTTTCACAGATACGCAGTATTTT; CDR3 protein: CASRRWREDSFTDTQYF
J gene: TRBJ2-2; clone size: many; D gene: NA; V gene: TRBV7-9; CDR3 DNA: TGTGCCAGCAGCTTAGTAGGATCGAACACCGGGGAGCTGTTTTTT; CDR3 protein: CASSLVGSNTGELFF
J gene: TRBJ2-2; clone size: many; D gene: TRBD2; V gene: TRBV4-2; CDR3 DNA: TGTGCCAGCAGCCAAGGCGGACTAGCGGGGGTTGCGAACACCGGGGAGCTGTTTTTT; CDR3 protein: CASSQGGLAGVANTGELFF
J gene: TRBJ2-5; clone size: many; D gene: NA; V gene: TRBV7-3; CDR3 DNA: TGTGCCAGCAGCTTACTGGGAGAGGAGACCCAGTACTTC; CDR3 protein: CASSLLGEETQYF
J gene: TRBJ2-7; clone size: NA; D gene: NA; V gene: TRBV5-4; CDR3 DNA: TGTGCCAGCAGCTTGGAGGGCCTCTCCTACGAGCAGTACTTC; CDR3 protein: CASSLEGLSYEQYF
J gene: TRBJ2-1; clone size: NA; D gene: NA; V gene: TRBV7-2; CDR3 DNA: TGTGCCAGCAGCCCTCGTAGGTTGGACGCCGATGAGCAGTTCTTC; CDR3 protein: CASSPRRLDADEQFF
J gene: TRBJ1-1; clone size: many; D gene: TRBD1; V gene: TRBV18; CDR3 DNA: TGTGCCAGCTCACCGGGACAGGAGGGGAACACTGAAGCTTTCTTT; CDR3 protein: CASSPGQEGNTEAFF
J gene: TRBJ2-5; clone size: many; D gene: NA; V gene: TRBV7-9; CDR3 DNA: TGTGCCAGCAGCTTAGGAATTGGAGACACAGGTCGACAGTACTTC; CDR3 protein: CASSLGIGDTGRQYF
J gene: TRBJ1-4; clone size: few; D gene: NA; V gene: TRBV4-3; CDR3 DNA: TGCGCCAGCAGCCAAGATTTTAGGGTTGAAAAACTGTTTTTT; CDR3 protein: CASSQDFRVEKLFF
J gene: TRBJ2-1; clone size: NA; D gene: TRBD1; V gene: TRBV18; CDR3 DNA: TGTGCCAGTGGACAGGGGAAGGAAGTTTGGGATGAGCAGTTCTTC; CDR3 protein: CASGQGKEVWDEQFF
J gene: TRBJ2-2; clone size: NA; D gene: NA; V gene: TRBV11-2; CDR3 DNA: TGTGCCAGCAGCCTAGGTGGGACAGGGGAGCTGTTTTTT; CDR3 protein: CASSLGGTGELFF
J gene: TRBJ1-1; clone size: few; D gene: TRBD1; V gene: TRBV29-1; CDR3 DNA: TGCAGCGTTGAATACAGGGGCACTGAAGCTTTCTTT; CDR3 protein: CSVEYRGTEAFF
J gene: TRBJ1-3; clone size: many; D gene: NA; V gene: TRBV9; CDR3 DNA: TGTGCCAGCAGCCCCATAACCTCTGGAAACACCATATATTTT; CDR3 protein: CASSPITSGNTIYF
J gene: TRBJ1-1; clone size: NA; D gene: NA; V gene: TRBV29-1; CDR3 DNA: TGCAGCGGCTTAGGGGGTATCGGGGAAGCTTTCTTT; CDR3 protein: CSGLGGIGEAFF
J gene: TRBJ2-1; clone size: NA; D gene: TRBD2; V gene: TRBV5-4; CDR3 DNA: TGTGCCAGCAGCTTCCCTAGCGGGGGGCCAGGGGAGTTCTTC; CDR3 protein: CASSFPSGGPGEFF
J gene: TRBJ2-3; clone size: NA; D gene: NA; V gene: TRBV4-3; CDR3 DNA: TGCGCCAGCAGCAAAGGGGTCGCGGTCCTGCGGGAAGATACGCAGTATTTT; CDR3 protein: CASSKGVAVLREDTQYF
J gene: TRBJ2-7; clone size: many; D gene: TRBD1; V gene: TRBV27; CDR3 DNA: TGTGCCAGCAGCCCTGGGACAGGGGCTTACGGGAAGCAGTACTTC; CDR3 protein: CASSPGTGAYGKQYF
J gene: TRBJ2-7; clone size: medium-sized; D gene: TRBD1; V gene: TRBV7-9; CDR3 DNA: TGTGCCAGCAGCTTCGACAGGGTGTTTGACTACGAGCAGTACTTC; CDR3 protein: CASSFDRVFDYEQYF
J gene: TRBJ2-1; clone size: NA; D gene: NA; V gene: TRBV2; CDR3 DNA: TGTGCCAGCGATCGAGATTTAGGGTCCCCCCCGAATGAGCAGTTCTTC; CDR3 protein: CASDRDLGSPPNEQFF
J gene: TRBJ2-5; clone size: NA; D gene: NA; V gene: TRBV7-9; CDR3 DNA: TGTGCCAGCAGCTCTCCTGGACATCTAGAGACCCAGTACTTC; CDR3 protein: CASSSPGHLETQYF
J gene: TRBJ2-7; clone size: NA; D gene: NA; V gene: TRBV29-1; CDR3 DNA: TGCAGCGTGGGCGGCGCGTCCTACGAGCAGTACTTC; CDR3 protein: CSVGGASYEQYF
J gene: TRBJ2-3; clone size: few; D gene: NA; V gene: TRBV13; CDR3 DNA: TGTGCCAGCAGGCTAACGAGCACAGATACGCAGTATTTT; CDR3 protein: CASRLTSTDTQYF
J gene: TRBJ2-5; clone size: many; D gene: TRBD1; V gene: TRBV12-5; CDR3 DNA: TGTGCTAGTGGTGAGGACAGGGTGGGAGAGACCCAGTACTTC; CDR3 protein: CASGEDRVGETQYF
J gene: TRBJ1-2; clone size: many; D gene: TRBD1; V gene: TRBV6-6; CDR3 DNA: TGTGCCAGCAGTCACCCGGGACAGGATAACTATGGCTACACCTTC; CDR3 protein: CASSHPGQDNYGYTF
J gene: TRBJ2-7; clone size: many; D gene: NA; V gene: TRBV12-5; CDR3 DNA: TGTGCTAGTGGGAAAGAACTCGGTCCCTACGAGCAGTACTTC; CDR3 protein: CASGKELGPYEQYF
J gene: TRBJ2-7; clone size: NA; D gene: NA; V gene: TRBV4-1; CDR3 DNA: TGCGCCAGCAGCCAAGTCGAGACTGGATCCTACGAGCAGTACTTC; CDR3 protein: CASSQVETGSYEQYF
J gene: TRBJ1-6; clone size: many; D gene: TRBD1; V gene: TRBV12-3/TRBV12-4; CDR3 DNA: TGTGCCAGCCGGGACAGTGTAAATTCACCCCTCCACTTT; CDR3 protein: CASRDSVNSPLHF
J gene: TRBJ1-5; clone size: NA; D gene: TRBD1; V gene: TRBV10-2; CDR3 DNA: TGCGCCAGCAGTGGACAGGGAAATCAGCCCCAGCATTTT; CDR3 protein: CASSGQGNQPQHF